This TCR beta chain was sequenced in a study of blood T cell repertoires in COVID-19. Study-level background: Material from acute and convalescent COVID-19 was sourced from the United States, Italy and Spain.

In the authors' methods: Using reference gene primer amplification, nucleated cell counts were estimated. Assay: immunoSEQ multiplex PCR; the TCRdb copy retains only in-frame clones and omits some. The DNA was the basis for D and trimming; V, J and clone size are from that table. The table shows 84,000 or so clones, with about 83% occurring only once. Sequencing was carried out using peripheral blood. The source of this sequence is a human donor in a cohort sampled during active COVID-19.

The CDR3 DNA follows: TGCGCCAGCAGCTTGGAGGCAGGGGCTACTGGAAACACCATATATTTT. Amino acid sequence: CASSLEAGATGNTIYF. The chain employs TRBV5-1 and TRBJ1-3, with D possibly being TRBD1 (6 bases). The V end was cut by 0 bases, the J end by 2 bases, with 12 bases between. Germline V gene lookup returns CDR1 SGHRS and CDR2 YFSETQ. The CDR3 length is 16 residues.